This entry lists 16 T cell receptor beta chains sequenced from one sample in a study of monozygotic twins with inflammatory bowel disease (dated by TCRdb to the late 2010s). Library preparation used 5' RACE. Sequenced using an Illumina HiSeq 2500. The reads were reprocessed in TCRdb, with one entry per CDR3 protein sequence and no accompanying DNA. The sample has over 350,000 distinct CDR3 sequences on record. Of the sample, approximately 2.4% is held by the ten largest clones. Specimen: blood. The origin of the receptors is a human donor with ulcerative colitis or Crohn's disease, or a healthy co-twin of an affected twin (not recorded which).

The chain has TRBV29-1 and TRBJ2-2. Looked up from germline, CDR1 is SQVTM and CDR2 is ANQGSEA. CDR3 length: 14 amino acids. CDR3 loop: CSVSRTGDTGELFF.

The chain is built from TRBV7-2 and TRBJ1-3; no DNA is available, so the TRBD1 call from TCRdb remains unchecked. The germline V gene encodes CDR1 SGHTA and CDR2 FQGNSA. The CDR3 totals 14 residues. This chain's CDR3 is CASSIQGARDTIYF.

The chain has TRBV28 and TRBJ2-5; TCRdb gives TRBD1 as the D gene, but with no DNA this cannot be confirmed. This CDR3 spans 14 amino acids. CDR1 is MDHEN and CDR2 is SYDVKM in the germline V gene. The CDR3 here is CASSSGQTLETQYF.

The V and J genes are TRBV2 and TRBJ1-1; TCRdb selects TRBD1, and the lack of DNA leaves this call unchecked. The CDR3 runs to 12 residues. Germline CDR1 and CDR2: SNHLY and FYNNEI. CDR3: CASRSGDTEAFF.

The chain has TRBV11-1 and TRBJ1-6. The CDR3 has 16 residues. From germline, CDR1 is SGHAT and CDR2 FQDESV (reference sequence). The CDR3 protein is CASSPWAVVANSPLHF.

V is TRBV4-3 and J is TRBJ2-7; the D gene TCRdb calls, TRBD1, cannot be checked with no DNA. Germline CDR1 is LGHNA and CDR2 is YSLEER. This CDR3 is built from 15 residues. CDR3 amino acids: CASSQDWDGADQQYF.

The chain couples TRBV11-1 to TRBJ2-7; TCRdb's assignment of TRBD1 cannot be checked, as there is no DNA. The CDR3 contains 16 residues. Germline V gene lookup returns CDR1 SGHAT and CDR2 FQDESV (reference sequence). This chain's CDR3 is CASSLGDSRRDYEQYF.

The chain has TRBV18 and TRBJ1-1; the D call from TCRdb, TRBD1, cannot be confirmed without DNA. The germline gives CDR1 KGHSH, CDR2 LQKENI. This CDR3 contains 16 residues. The CDR3: CASSPPSAGVGTEAFF.

The rearrangement joins TRBV6-1 to TRBJ2-3. Germline V gene sequence: CDR1 MNHNS, CDR2 SASEGT. The length of the CDR3 is 14 residues. The CDR3 loop reads CASRDRSLGYTQYF.

This sequence joins TRBV5-6 and TRBJ2-6; the TRBD1 assignment by TCRdb is unverifiable without DNA. Germline V lookup: CDR1 SGHDT, CDR2 YYEEEE. CDR3 length: 15 amino acids. The CDR3 sequence is CASSPGWVGANVLTF.

The rearrangement links TRBV12-5 to TRBJ2-7; there is no DNA to check the TCRdb D call of TRBD1. Per the germline V gene, CDR1 is LGHNT and CDR2 is FRNRAP. The CDR3 extends over 15 amino acids. The CDR3 loop reads CASGYTRDTLYEQYF.

This chain links TRBV28 with TRBJ1-1; TCRdb's assignment of TRBD1 cannot be checked, as there is no DNA. This CDR3 region has 14 residues. The germline CDR1 and CDR2 sequences are MDHEN and SYDVKM. The CDR3 sequence: CASSSDNMNTEAFF.

The chain couples TRBV30 to TRBJ2-7; the D call from TCRdb, TRBD1, cannot be confirmed without DNA. The CDR3 runs to 16 residues. Germline assignment: CDR1 GTSNPN and CDR2 SVGIG (reference sequence). CDR3 region: CAWGPRRGTRSYEQYF. Based on the CDR3 plus reference TRBV30 and TRBJ2-7, the full variable domain is SQTIHQWPATLVQPVGSPLSLECTVEGTSNPNLYWYRQAAGRGLQLLFYSVGIGQISSEVPQNLSASRPQDRQFILSSKKLLLSDSGFYLCAWGPRRGTRSYEQYFGPGTRLTVT.

This chain joins TRBV27 and TRBJ1-2. The CDR3 covers 16 residues. Germline CDR1 reads MNHEY; CDR2 reads SMNVEV (reference sequence). Here the CDR3 reads CASSSYHRGRHYGYTF.

The gene calls are TRBV19 and TRBJ2-3; TCRdb returns TRBD1, unconfirmable since there is no DNA. Germline CDR1 is LNHDA and CDR2 is SQIVND (reference sequence). The CDR3 length is 17 residues. CDR3 in amino acids: CASSQTTGQGFPDTQYF.

The rearrangement uses TRBV7-2 and TRBJ2-2; TCRdb lists TRBD2, though no DNA is available to test this call. The length of the CDR3 is 17 residues. In germline, CDR1 is SGHTA, CDR2 FQGNSA. CDR3 residues: CASKPYMAGWDTGELFF.